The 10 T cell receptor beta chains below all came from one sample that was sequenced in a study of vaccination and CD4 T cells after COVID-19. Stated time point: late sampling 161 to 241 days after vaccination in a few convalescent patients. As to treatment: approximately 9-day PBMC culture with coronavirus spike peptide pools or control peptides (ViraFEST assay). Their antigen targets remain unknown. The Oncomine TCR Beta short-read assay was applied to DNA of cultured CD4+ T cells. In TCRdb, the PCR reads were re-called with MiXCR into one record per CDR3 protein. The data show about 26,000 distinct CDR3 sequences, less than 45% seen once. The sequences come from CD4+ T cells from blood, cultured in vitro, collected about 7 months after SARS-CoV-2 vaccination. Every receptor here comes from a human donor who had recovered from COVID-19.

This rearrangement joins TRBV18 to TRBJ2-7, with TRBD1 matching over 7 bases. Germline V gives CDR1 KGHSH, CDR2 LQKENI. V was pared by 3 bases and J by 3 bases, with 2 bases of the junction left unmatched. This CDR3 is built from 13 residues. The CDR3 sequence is CASSPGTDYEQYF. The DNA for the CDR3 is TGTGCCAGCTCACCCGGGACAGACTACGAGCAGTACTTC.

The CDR3 DNA is TGTGCCAGTAGTGAAGTTGGTGGGGGCGACGGTCAGCCCCAGCATTTT. It encodes CASSEVGGGDGQPQHF. The V and J genes are TRBV19 and TRBJ1-5, with D tentatively TRBD1 (6 bases). The ends were cut back, 5 bases at V and 6 bases at J, with 20 bases in the middle. Germline V lookup: CDR1 LNHDA, CDR2 SQIVND (reference sequence). CDR3 length: 16 residues. The whole variable domain, filled in from reference TRBV19 and TRBJ1-5, reads DGGITQSPKYLFRKEGQNVTLSCEQNLNHDAMYWYRQDPGQGLRLIYYSQIVNDFQKGDIAEGYSVSREKKESFPLTVTSAQKNPTAFYLCASSEVGGGDGQPQHFGDGTRLSIL.

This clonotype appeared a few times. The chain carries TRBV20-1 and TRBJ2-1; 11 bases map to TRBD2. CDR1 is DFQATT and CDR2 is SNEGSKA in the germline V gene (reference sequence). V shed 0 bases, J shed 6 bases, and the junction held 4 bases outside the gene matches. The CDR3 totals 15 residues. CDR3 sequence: CSARDGTSGSNEQFF. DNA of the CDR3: TGCAGTGCTAGAGATGGTACTAGCGGGAGCAATGAGCAGTTCTTC.

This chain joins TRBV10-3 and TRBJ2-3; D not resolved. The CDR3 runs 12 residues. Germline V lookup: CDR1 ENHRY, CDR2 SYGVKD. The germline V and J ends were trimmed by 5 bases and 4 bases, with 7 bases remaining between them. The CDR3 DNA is TGTGCCATCAGTTCTTCCCCAGATACGCAGTATTTT. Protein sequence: CAISSSPDTQYF.

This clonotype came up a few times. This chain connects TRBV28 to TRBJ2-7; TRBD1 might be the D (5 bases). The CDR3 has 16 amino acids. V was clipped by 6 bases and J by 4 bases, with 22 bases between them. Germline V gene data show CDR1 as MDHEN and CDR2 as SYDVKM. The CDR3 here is CASRFRTPLLAYEQYF. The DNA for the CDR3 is TGTGCCAGCAGGTTCCGGACACCCTTATTGGCGTACGAGCAGTACTTC.

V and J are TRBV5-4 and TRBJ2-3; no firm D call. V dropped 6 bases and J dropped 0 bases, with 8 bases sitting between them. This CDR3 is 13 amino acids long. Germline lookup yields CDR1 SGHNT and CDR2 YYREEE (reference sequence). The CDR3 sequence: CASKLSSTDTQYF. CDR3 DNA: TGTGCCAGCAAATTGTCTAGCACAGATACGCAGTATTTT.

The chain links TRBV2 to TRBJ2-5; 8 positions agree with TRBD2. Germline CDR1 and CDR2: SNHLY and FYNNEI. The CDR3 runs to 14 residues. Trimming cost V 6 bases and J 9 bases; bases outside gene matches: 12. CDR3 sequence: CASRGGLAGEAQYF. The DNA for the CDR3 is TGTGCCAGCAGGGGTGGACTAGCCGGTGAGGCCCAGTACTTC.

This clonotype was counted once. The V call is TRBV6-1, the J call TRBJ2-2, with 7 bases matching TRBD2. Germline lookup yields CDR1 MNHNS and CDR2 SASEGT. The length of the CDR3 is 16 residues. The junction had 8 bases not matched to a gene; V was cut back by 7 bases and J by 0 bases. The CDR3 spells CASNPYGGTNTGELFF. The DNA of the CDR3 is TGTGCCAGCAATCCCTACGGGGGGACGAACACCGGGGAGCTGTTTTTT.

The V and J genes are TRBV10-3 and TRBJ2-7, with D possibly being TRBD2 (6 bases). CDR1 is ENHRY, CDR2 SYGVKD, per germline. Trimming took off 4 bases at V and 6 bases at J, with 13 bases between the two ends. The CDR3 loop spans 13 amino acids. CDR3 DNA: TGTGCCATCAGTGCACGGGTGGGGGGCGAGCAGTACTTC. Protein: CAISARVGGEQYF.

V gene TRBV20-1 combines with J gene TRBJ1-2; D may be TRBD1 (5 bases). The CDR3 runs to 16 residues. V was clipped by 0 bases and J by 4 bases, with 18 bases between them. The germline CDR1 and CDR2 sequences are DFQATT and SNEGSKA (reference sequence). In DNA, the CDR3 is TGCAGTGCTAGAGAACCTGGAGGGACTGGGACCTATGGCTACACCTTC. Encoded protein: CSAREPGGTGTYGYTF.